This T cell receptor beta chain was documented in a study of PD-L1 blockade in urothelial cancer. Study details: Male sex and bladder-origin urothelial cancer characterized about 85% of the roughly 29 patients. A median approximately 140,000 T cells were found in blood samples.

Time point: peripheral blood 6 weeks after treatment start. Assay used: immunoSEQ multiplex PCR; TCRdb lists only in-frame clones, some missing. Counted here are approximately 30,000 clones, approximately 90% occurring once; the ten biggest clones make up about 8%. This material consisted of PBMCs, taken around atezolizumab (anti-PD-L1) treatment. The receptor's source is an elderly man with urothelial cancer.

CDR3 coding DNA: TGTGCCAGCAGCGTAACCCATCGGGGGGGGAGAAGCACAGATACGCAGTATTTT. It yields the protein CASSVTHRGGRSTDTQYF. V gene TRBV9 combines with J gene TRBJ2-3, with 8 bases matching TRBD2. The CDR3 is 18 amino acids. After removal of 1 base from V and 0 bases from J, the junction contained 10 bases not matched to a gene. The germline V gene has CDR1 SGDLS and CDR2 YYNGEE.